The 21 T cell receptor beta chains below were found in one sample sequenced in a study of cytomegalovirus exposure and HLA in healthy donors. Sequencing used immunoSEQ multiplex PCR; TCRdb keeps in-frame clones, though not all of them. Among around 70,000 clones listed, 94% were seen once. Sequencing was performed on PBMCs. All receptors come from a man between 18 and 29 years old in good health and CMV-seropositive.

The DNA for the CDR3 is TGTGCCAGCAGTTTATCTCGAAGGGGGTTCGGCTATGGCTACACCTTC. Translating it yields CASSLSRRGFGYGYTF. The genes are TRBV28 and TRBJ1-2; tentatively, D is TRBD1 (6 bases). Germline CDR1 MDHEN, CDR2 SYDVKM. V shed 1 base and J shed 4 bases, with 16 bases lying between them. The CDR3 is 16 amino acids.

This clone was observed once. This chain links TRBV9 with TRBJ2-7; 7 bases map to TRBD1. In germline, CDR1 is SGDLS, CDR2 YYNGEE. This CDR3 spans 14 amino acids. The J segment lost 1 base and the V segment lost 2 bases, leaving 3 bases of the junction unmatched. CDR3 loop: CASSVTGQSYEQYF. The CDR3 nucleotides are TGTGCCAGCAGCGTTACGGGACAGTCCTACGAGCAGTACTTC.

The chain combines TRBV11-3 with TRBJ2-2; TRBD2 agrees at 9 bases. This CDR3 has 17 residues. V shed 3 bases, J shed 5 bases, and the junction held 10 bases outside the gene matches. Germline V gene sequence: CDR1 SGHNT, CDR2 YENEEA. As DNA, the CDR3 is TGTGCCAGCAGCTTTCGCGGGAGGGTCGTAGGTACCGGGGAGCTGTTTTTT. Protein product: CASSFRGRVVGTGELFF. Variable domain in full (rest from reference TRBV11-3 and TRBJ2-2): EAGVVQSPRYKIIEKKQPVAFWCNPISGHNTLYWYLQNLGQGPELLIRYENEEAVDDSQLPKDRFSAERLKGVDSTLKIQPAELGDSAVYLCASSFRGRVVGTGELFFGEGSRLTVL.

The chain has TRBV28 and TRBJ2-7; 9 positions match TRBD1. The germline CDR1 and CDR2 sequences are MDHEN and SYDVKM. CDR3 length equals 15 residues. J gave up 5 bases and V 3 bases, and 8 bases lay outside the gene matches. The CDR3 sequence: CASSFGGQGGDEQYF. CDR3 nucleotides: TGTGCCAGCAGTTTCGGGGGACAGGGAGGCGACGAGCAGTACTTC.

The rearrangement joins TRBV30 to TRBJ2-1; TRBD1 is a possible D gene (6 bases). V gave up 5 bases and J gave up 2 bases, with 10 bases separating them. The CDR3 totals 13 residues. Germline loops: CDR1 GTSNPN, CDR2 SVGIG (reference sequence). The CDR3, as DNA: TGTGCCTGGGCGACAGGAGCCTACAATGAGCAGTTCTTC. This encodes CAWATGAYNEQFF.

The genes are TRBV5-4 and TRBJ1-2; D call uncertain. Germline loops: CDR1 SGHNT, CDR2 YYREEE (reference sequence). This CDR3 is built from 13 residues. Trimming cost V 2 bases and J 3 bases, with 8 bases left between them. CDR3 DNA sequence: TGTGCCAGCAGCTTCGACACGGACTATGGCTACACCTTC. Translating it yields CASSFDTDYGYTF.

The chain recombines TRBV19 with TRBJ1-1; D might be TRBD1 (5 bases). Deletions cut 3 bases from V and 3 bases from J, with 11 bases between. Germline CDR1 is LNHDA and CDR2 is SQIVND (reference sequence). The CDR3 is 14 amino acids. The DNA for the CDR3 is TGTGCCAGTAGTATCCTTCAGGGCCACACTGAAGCTTTCTTT. Amino acid sequence: CASSILQGHTEAFF.

This chain uses TRBV30 with TRBJ2-3; TRBD2 matches at 13 bases. V gave up 1 base and J gave up 2 bases; unmatched junction bases: 3. Germline assignment: CDR1 GTSNPN and CDR2 SVGIG (reference sequence). The CDR3 runs 16 residues. CDR3 loop: CAWSAGLAGPTDTQYF. For the CDR3, the DNA is TGTGCCTGGAGTGCGGGACTAGCGGGACCCACAGATACGCAGTATTTT.

V is TRBV23-1 and J is TRBJ2-3; TRBD2 is a possible D gene (5 bases). TRBV23-1 qualifies as an ORF whose function is uncertain. The CDR3 covers 14 residues. V lost 8 bases and J 0 bases, leaving 12 bases between the germline ends. The CDR3: CASYQRTSTDTQYF. The CDR3 region has the DNA TGCGCCAGCTACCAGCGGACTAGCACAGATACGCAGTATTTT.

The chain carries TRBV5-1 and TRBJ2-7, with 8 bases that match TRBD1. This CDR3 comprises 15 residues. Germline-derived CDR1 and CDR2 are SGHRS and YFSETQ. J lost 5 bases, V lost 1 base, and 8 bases had no gene match. CDR3 protein: CASSLSPGGGNEQYF. Written as DNA, the CDR3 is TGCGCCAGCAGCTTGAGCCCAGGGGGCGGCAACGAGCAGTACTTC.

The chain joins TRBV6-1 to TRBJ2-7; perhaps TRBD2 as D (5 bases). Germline CDR1 is MNHNS and CDR2 is SASEGT. V dropped 5 bases and J dropped 0 bases, with 14 bases sitting between them. This CDR3 contains 15 residues. The CDR3 is CASSQRKGSSYEQYF. The CDR3 DNA reads TGTGCCAGCAGTCAGAGGAAAGGGAGCTCCTACGAGCAGTACTTC.

The genes are TRBV5-8 and TRBJ2-7; TRBD1 matches at 10 bases. Germline CDR1 reads SGHTS; CDR2 reads YDEGEE. V shed 4 bases, J shed 1 base, and the junction held 5 bases outside the gene matches. CDR3 length: 15 residues. The CDR3 region is CASSTGTGVSYEQYF. In DNA form, the CDR3 reads TGTGCCAGCAGCACCGGGACAGGGGTATCCTACGAGCAGTACTTC.

CDR3 region: CASSEMTSGRALYF. CDR3 nucleotide sequence: TGTGCCAGCAGTGAAATGACTAGCGGGAGGGCTCTGTACTTC. The chain employs TRBV2 and TRBJ2-7, with 14 positions matching TRBD2. The CDR3 has 14 residues. Germline V gene lookup returns CDR1 SNHLY and CDR2 FYNNEI. V lost 2 bases and J lost 12; bases outside the gene matches: 6. The entire variable domain, with the rest obtained from reference TRBV2 and TRBJ2-7, is as follows: EPEVTQTPSHQVTQMGQEVILRCVPISNHLYFYWYRQILGQKVEFLVSFYNNEISEKSEIFDDQFSVERPDGSNFTLKIRSTKLEDSAMYFCASSEMTSGRALYFGPGTRLTVT.

The CDR3 protein is CASSEPGLAGAYEQYF. CDR3 DNA sequence: TGCGCCAGCAGTGAGCCGGGACTAGCGGGAGCCTACGAGCAGTACTTC. V usage is TRBV10-2 and J usage is TRBJ2-7, with 14 bases fitting TRBD2. J gave up 2 bases and V 2 bases, and 2 bases lay outside the gene matches. Germline V gene data show CDR1 as WSHSY and CDR2 as SAAADI. This CDR3 region has 16 residues.

The chain is built from TRBV19 and TRBJ2-7; 9 bases agree with TRBD2. V lost 5 bases and J lost 0; bases outside the gene matches: 5. The CDR3 extends over 15 amino acids. CDR1 is LNHDA and CDR2 is SQIVND in the germline V gene (reference sequence). This chain's CDR3 is CASSPTSGLSYEQYF. The CDR3 nucleotides are TGTGCCAGTAGTCCCACTAGCGGGCTCTCCTACGAGCAGTACTTC.

V and J are TRBV5-3 and TRBJ2-5; 8 bases are shared with TRBD1. TRBV5-3 is identified as an open reading frame with a role that is uncertain. V was clipped by 8 bases and J by 5 bases; unmatched bases: 14. This CDR3 spans 15 amino acids. The CDR3 nucleotides read TGTGCCAGCAGGACAGAACATACAGGGGGGGAGACCCAGTACTTC. Amino acid sequence: CASRTEHTGGETQYF.

V gene TRBV20-1 combines with J gene TRBJ2-7, with 7 nucleotides matching TRBD1. Germline V gene data show CDR1 as DFQATT and CDR2 as SNEGSKA (reference sequence). V shed 6 bases, J shed 4 bases, and the junction held 3 bases outside the gene matches. The CDR3 has 11 amino acids. CDR3 nucleotide sequence: TGCAGTGCAAGGGGGCAGTACGAGCAGTACTTC. This gives the protein CSARGQYEQYF.

This chain links TRBV6-5 with TRBJ1-5; weak D call: TRBD1 (5 bases). Germline CDR1 MNHEY, CDR2 SVGAGI. This CDR3 has 13 amino acids. The CDR3 sequence is CASRGQPNQPQHF. The CDR3 DNA reads as TGTGCGTCACGTGGACAACCCAATCAGCCCCAGCATTTT.

The chain is built from TRBV6-4 and TRBJ2-3; D is possibly TRBD1 (5 bases). The germline V gene has CDR1 MRHNA and CDR2 SNTAGT. CDR3 size: 13 residues. V was trimmed by 5 bases and J by 3 bases, leaving 9 bases between them. The CDR3 protein is CASSPTETDTQYF. The CDR3 coding sequence is TGTGCCAGCAGTCCGACAGAAACAGATACGCAGTATTTT.

The chain recombines TRBV6-6 with TRBJ2-7; tentatively, D is TRBD2 (5 bases). CDR3 size: 16 residues. The germline CDR1 and CDR2 sequences are MNHNY and SVGAGI (reference sequence). V shed 6 bases and J shed 1 base, with 19 bases lying between them. The CDR3 sequence is CASSPLRSPGSYEQYF. The CDR3 DNA reads as TGTGCCAGCAGCCCACTGCGCAGCCCGGGATCCTACGAGCAGTACTTC.

CDR3: CASSQDTSGIIVYNEQFF. CDR3 coding DNA: TGTGCCAGCAGCCAAGATACTAGCGGGATAATAGTGTACAATGAGCAGTTCTTC. This chain joins TRBV4-2 and TRBJ2-1; the match to TRBD2 covers 10 bases. The CDR3 totals 18 residues. The germline V gene encodes CDR1 LGHNA and CDR2 YNFKEQ. Trimming cost V 0 bases and J 4 bases; bases outside gene matches: 9.